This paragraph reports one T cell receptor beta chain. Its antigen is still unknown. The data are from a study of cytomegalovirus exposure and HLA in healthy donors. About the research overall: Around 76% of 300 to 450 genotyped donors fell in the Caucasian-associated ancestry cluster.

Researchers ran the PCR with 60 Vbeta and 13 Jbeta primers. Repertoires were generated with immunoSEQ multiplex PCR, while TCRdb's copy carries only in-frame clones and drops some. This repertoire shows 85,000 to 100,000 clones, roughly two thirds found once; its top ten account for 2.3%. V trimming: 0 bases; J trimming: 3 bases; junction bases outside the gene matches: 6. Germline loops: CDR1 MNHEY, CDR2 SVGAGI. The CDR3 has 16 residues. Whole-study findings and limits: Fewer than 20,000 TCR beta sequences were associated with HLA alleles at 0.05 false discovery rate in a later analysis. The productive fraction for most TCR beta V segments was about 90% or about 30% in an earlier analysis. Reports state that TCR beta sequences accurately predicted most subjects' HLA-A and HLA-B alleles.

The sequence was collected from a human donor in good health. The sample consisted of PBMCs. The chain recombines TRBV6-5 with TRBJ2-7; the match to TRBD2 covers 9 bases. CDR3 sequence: CASSYSPSGAYYEQYF. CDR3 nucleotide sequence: TGTGCCAGCAGTTACTCACCTAGCGGGGCCTACTACGAGCAGTACTTC.